This record concerns one T cell receptor (beta chain) sequence. The source of the sample is a study of response to subunit inactivated influenza vaccine. TCRdb used MiXCR to reprocess the RT-PCR reads, holding one entry per CDR3 protein. The sample contains roughly 500,000 distinct CDR3 sequences, 16% of which appear only once. This TCR was sampled from a man between 50 and 69 years old who received an inactivated influenza vaccine. Sequencing was performed on CD4+ T cells sorted from PBMCs, taken roughly 24 months after vaccination.

CDR3 loop: CASSLGVQTSSYEQYF. The CDR3 DNA sequence: TGCGCCAGCAGCTTGGGTGTCCAGACGAGCTCCTACGAGCAGTACTTC. The chain links TRBV5-1 to TRBJ2-7; D not certain. This CDR3 contains 16 residues. Looked up from germline, CDR1 is SGHRS and CDR2 is YFSETQ. Trimming cost V 0 bases and J 0 bases, with 13 bases left between them.